The clone carrying this T cell receptor (beta chain) turned up a few times. The antigen remains undetermined. TCRdb passed the RT-PCR reads through MiXCR, listing each CDR3 protein once. The profile shows more than 450,000 distinct CDR3 sequences, about an eighth of them singletons. Germline-derived CDR1 and CDR2 are SGHRS and YFSETQ. V dropped 0 bases and J dropped 4 bases, with 8 bases sitting between them. The CDR3 totals 14 residues. The record originates from a study of response to subunit inactivated influenza vaccine. General study findings and limits: Seasonal influenza vaccination, on each occasion, was suggested by the authors to recruit few new T cells.

Here the sequenced sample was PBMCs from blood, taken on the day of vaccination. The rearrangement uses TRBV5-1 and TRBJ2-1, with a weak D call TRBD1 (6 bases). The receptor comes from a man over 45 who received an inactivated influenza vaccine. The CDR3 bases are TGCGCCAGCAGCTTGGCGACAGGTTACAATGAGCAGTTCTTC. It specifies CASSLATGYNEQFF.